A selection of T cell receptor beta chains follows, all from one sample in a study of blood T cell repertoires in COVID-19. Sequencing used immunoSEQ multiplex PCR; TCRdb keeps in-frame clones, though not all of them. The table lists about half a million clones, 80% to 90% of them singletons. Sequenced: PBMCs or T cells enriched from blood (not recorded which). The receptor source for this set is an older woman who had recovered from COVID-19. The CDR3 runs from the conserved cysteine through the conserved F or W. A D gene is named only where the DNA matches it firmly. Where a row states a size, it is once, few, many or the class of an expanded clone; other rows omit it.

J gene,V gene,clone size,CDR3 length,D gene,CDR3 protein,CDR3 DNA
TRBJ1-5,TRBV6-1,.,14,TRBD1,CASSEGQGGQPQHF,TGTGCCAGCAGTGAGGGACAGGGCGGACAGCCCCAGCATTTT
TRBJ1-4,TRBV6-5,.,13,.,CASRGGVYEKLFF,TGTGCCAGCAGGGGGGGGGTGTACGAAAAACTGTTTTTT
TRBJ1-2,TRBV23-1,.,13,.,CASKWNRFYGYTF,TGCGCCAGCAAATGGAACAGATTTTATGGCTACACCTTC
TRBJ2-7,TRBV7-2,.,15,TRBD2,CASSLGSAGGYEQYF,TGTGCCAGCAGCTTAGGTTCAGCGGGGGGGTACGAGCAGTACTTC
TRBJ1-6,TRBV7-2,.,15,.,CASSPLQVVNSPLHF,TGTGCCAGCAGCCCGTTACAGGTTGTGAATTCACCCCTCCACTTT
TRBJ2-1,TRBV15,.,12,.,CATSRDLGGQFF,TGTGCCACCAGCAGAGATCTAGGCGGTCAGTTCTTC
TRBJ1-5,TRBV2,.,18,.,CASTGGLRAMHSNQPQHF,TGTGCCAGCACCGGGGGTCTTAGGGCAATGCATAGCAATCAGCCCCAGCATTTT
TRBJ1-2,TRBV2,.,12,TRBD1,CASRRTGDGYTF,TGTGCCAGCAGGCGGACAGGGGATGGCTACACCTTC
TRBJ2-1,TRBV27,.,15,.,CASSILGGEYNEQFF,TGTGCCAGCAGTATCCTTGGCGGGGAATACAATGAGCAGTTCTTC
TRBJ2-3,TRBV7-9,.,19,TRBD1,CASGRDRVLASSSTDTQYF,TGTGCCAGTGGCCGGGACAGGGTGCTAGCGAGCTCTAGCACAGATACGCAGTATTTT
TRBJ1-2,TRBV19,.,13,TRBD1,CASSKTGDYGYTF,TGTGCCAGTAGTAAGACAGGGGACTATGGCTACACCTTC
TRBJ1-1,TRBV4-1,.,15,.,CASSQIQGLGTEAFF,TGCGCCAGCAGCCAAATACAGGGTTTGGGGACTGAAGCTTTCTTT
TRBJ1-3,TRBV6-5,.,15,TRBD1,CASRPTGYSGNTIYF,TGTGCCAGCAGACCGACAGGGTACTCTGGAAACACCATATATTTT
TRBJ2-3,TRBV12-5,.,15,TRBD1,CASGETGVATDTQYF,TGTGCTAGTGGGGAGACAGGGGTAGCCACAGATACGCAGTATTTT
TRBJ2-7,TRBV11-3,once,15,.,CASSLMMAGTYEQYF,TGTGCCAGCAGCTTGATGATGGCAGGAACGTACGAGCAGTACTTC
TRBJ2-1,TRBV27,.,15,TRBD1,CASSSRTGMNDEQFF,TGTGCCAGCAGTTCTCGGACAGGGATGAACGATGAGCAGTTCTTC
TRBJ1-2,TRBV20-1,once,10,TRBD1,CSAQQGAGAF,TGCAGTGCGCAGCAGGGGGCGGGAGCCTTC
TRBJ2-7,TRBV10-3,.,12,.,CAISESSVEQYF,TGTGCCATCAGTGAGTCGAGCGTCGAGCAGTACTTC
TRBJ2-7,TRBV5-5,.,14,.,CASSLYASFYEQYF,TGTGCCAGCAGCTTGTATGCTAGCTTCTACGAGCAGTACTTC
TRBJ2-2,TRBV6-4,.,15,TRBD1,CASSDGTALTGELFF,TGTGCCAGCAGTGACGGGACAGCTTTGACCGGGGAGCTGTTTTTT
TRBJ2-7,TRBV24-1,.,13,.,CATSDAESYEQYF,TGTGCCACCAGTGACGCAGAATCCTACGAGCAGTACTTC
TRBJ2-3,TRBV10-1,few,14,.,CASSESYPTDTQYF,TGCGCCAGCAGTGAGTCGTACCCGACAGACACGCAGTATTTT
TRBJ2-3,TRBV5-1,.,15,.,CASSLESGSTDTQYF,TGCGCCAGCAGCTTGGAATCGGGGAGCACAGATACGCAGTATTTT
TRBJ1-6,TRBV2,.,15,.,CASSESRSYNSPLHF,TGTGCCAGCAGTGAATCTAGGTCCTATAATTCACCCCTCCACTTT
TRBJ2-7,TRBV6-6,.,12,TRBD1,CASRPDRYEQYF,TGTGCCAGCAGGCCGGACAGGTACGAGCAGTACTTC
TRBJ1-5,TRBV6-1,.,17,.,CASSERRLVAGNQPQHF,TGTGCCAGCAGCGAACGTCGCTTGGTGGCAGGCAATCAGCCCCAGCATTTT
TRBJ1-6,TRBV6-4,.,14,TRBD1,CASSADRGNSPLHF,TGTGCCAGCAGTGCTGACAGGGGAAACTCACCCCTCCACTTT
TRBJ1-1,TRBV2,.,15,.,CASSEARWGRTEAFF,TGTGCCAGCAGTGAAGCGCGGTGGGGGCGAACTGAAGCTTTCTTT
TRBJ2-1,TRBV4-2,.,18,.,CASSQDGRSSSSYNEQFF,TGTGCCAGCAGCCAAGATGGTCGGTCCTCGAGCTCCTACAATGAGCAGTTCTTC
TRBJ2-5,TRBV2,.,13,TRBD1,CASSITGEETQYF,TGTGCCAGCAGTATTACAGGGGAAGAGACCCAGTACTTC
TRBJ2-1,TRBV5-4,.,16,TRBD1,CASSPPGTATYNEQFF,TGTGCCAGCAGCCCACCCGGGACAGCCACCTACAATGAGCAGTTCTTC
TRBJ1-2,TRBV6-5,.,13,TRBD1,CASDSQGAQGYTF,TGTGCCAGCGACTCACAGGGGGCGCAGGGCTACACCTTC
TRBJ2-6,TRBV19,.,15,.,CASSLKSSGANVLTF,TGTGCCAGTAGCCTAAAGAGCTCTGGGGCCAACGTCCTGACTTTC
TRBJ2-5,TRBV5-1,.,13,.,CASSLEGGETQYF,TGCGCCAGCAGCTTGGAAGGGGGAGAGACCCAGTACTTC
TRBJ2-6,TRBV19,.,15,TRBD2,CASSIRGAGANVLTF,TGTGCCAGTAGTATCCGGGGGGCTGGGGCCAACGTCCTGACTTTC
TRBJ1-2,TRBV6-5,.,13,TRBD1,CASSGQGFDGYTF,TGTGCCAGCAGCGGACAGGGATTCGATGGCTACACCTTC
TRBJ1-1,TRBV3-1/TRBV3-2,.,15,TRBD1,CASSPAGGLGTEAFF,TGTGCCAGCAGCCCGGCAGGGGGTTTGGGCACTGAAGCTTTCTTT